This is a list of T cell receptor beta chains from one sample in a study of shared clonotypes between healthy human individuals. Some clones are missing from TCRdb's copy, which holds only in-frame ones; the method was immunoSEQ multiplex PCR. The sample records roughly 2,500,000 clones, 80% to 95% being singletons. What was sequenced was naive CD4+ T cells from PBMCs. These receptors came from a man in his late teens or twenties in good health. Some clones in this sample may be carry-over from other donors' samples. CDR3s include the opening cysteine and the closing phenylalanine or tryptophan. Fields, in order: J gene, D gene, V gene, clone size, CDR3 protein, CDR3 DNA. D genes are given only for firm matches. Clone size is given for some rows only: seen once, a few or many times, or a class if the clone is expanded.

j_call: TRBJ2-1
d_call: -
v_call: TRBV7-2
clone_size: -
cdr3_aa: CASRQGGAEQFF
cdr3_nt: TGTGCCAGCAGACAAGGGGGGGCAGAGCAGTTCTTC

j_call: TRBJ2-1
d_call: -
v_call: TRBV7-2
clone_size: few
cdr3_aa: CASSLVGIEQFF
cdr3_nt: TGTGCCAGCAGCTTAGTAGGCATAGAGCAGTTCTTC

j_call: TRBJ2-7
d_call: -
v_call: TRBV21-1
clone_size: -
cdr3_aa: CASSNRQGHYEQYF
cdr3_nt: TGTGCCAGCAGCAACCGTCAGGGCCACTACGAGCAGTACTTC

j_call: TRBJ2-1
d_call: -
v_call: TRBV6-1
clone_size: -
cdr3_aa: CASIRRGSNNEQFF
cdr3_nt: TGTGCCAGCATTAGGAGGGGGAGTAACAATGAGCAGTTCTTC

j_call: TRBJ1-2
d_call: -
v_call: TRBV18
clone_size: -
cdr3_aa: CASSPPDGAGIYGYTF
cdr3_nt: TGTGCCAGCTCACCACCGGATGGGGCGGGGATCTATGGCTACACCTTC

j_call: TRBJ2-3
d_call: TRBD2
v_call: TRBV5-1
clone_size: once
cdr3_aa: CASSPGGTPGWDTQYF
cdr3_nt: TGCGCCAGCAGCCCCGGGGGGACCCCGGGATGGGATACGCAGTATTTT

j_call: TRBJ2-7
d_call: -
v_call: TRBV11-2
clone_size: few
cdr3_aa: CASSVSHEQYF
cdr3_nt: TGTGCCAGCAGTGTATCACACGAGCAGTACTTC

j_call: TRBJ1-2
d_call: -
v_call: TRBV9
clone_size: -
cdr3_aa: CASSVGSRATYGYTF
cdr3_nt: TGTGCCAGCAGCGTTGGCTCCCGGGCAACCTATGGCTACACCTTC

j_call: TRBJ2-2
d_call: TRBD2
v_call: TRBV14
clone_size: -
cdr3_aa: CASRSSGSTGELFF
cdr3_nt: TGTGCCAGCAGGAGTAGCGGGAGCACCGGGGAGCTGTTTTTT

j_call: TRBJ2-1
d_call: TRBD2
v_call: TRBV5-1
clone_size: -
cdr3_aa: CASSLLTSGNNEQFF
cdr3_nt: TGCGCCAGCAGCTTGTTGACTAGCGGCAACAATGAGCAGTTCTTC

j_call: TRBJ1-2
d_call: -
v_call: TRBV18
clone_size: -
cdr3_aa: CASSPGEDGYTF
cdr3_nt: TGTGCCAGCTCGCCGGGGGAGGATGGCTACACCTTC

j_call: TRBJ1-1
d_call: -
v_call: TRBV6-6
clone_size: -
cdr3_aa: CASSYQSGIRDPFF
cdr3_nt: TGTGCCAGCAGTTATCAATCAGGGATTCGCGACCCTTTCTTT

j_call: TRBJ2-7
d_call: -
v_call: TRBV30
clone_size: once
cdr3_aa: CAWSSAGVYNEQYF
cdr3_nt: TGTGCCTGGAGTAGTGCAGGGGTGTATAACGAGCAGTACTTC

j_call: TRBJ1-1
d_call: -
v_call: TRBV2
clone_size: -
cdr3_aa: CASSGEGRTEAFF
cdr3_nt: TGTGCCAGCAGTGGAGAGGGGCGGACTGAAGCTTTCTTT

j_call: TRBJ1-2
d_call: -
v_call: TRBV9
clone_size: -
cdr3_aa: CASSVVPLGAGGYTF
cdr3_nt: TGTGCCAGCAGCGTAGTGCCCCTGGGCGCTGGGGGCTACACCTTC

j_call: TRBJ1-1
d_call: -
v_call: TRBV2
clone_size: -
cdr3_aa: CASSGHQNTEAFF
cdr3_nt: TGTGCCAGCAGCGGACACCAGAACACTGAAGCTTTCTTT

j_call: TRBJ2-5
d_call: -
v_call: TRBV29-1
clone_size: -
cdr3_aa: CSVYTSNQGETQYF
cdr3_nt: TGCAGCGTCTACACATCGAATCAGGGAGAGACCCAGTACTTC

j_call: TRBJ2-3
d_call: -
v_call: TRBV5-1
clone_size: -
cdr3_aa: CASSLVRYSLGEFTDTQYF
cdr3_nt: TGCGCCAGCAGCTTGGTACGGTACTCCCTAGGGGAGTTCACAGATACGCAGTATTTT

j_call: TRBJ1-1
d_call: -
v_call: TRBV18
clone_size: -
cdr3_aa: CASSPVSGDMNTEAFF
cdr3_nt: TGTGCCAGCTCACCAGTATCAGGGGATATGAACACTGAAGCTTTCTTT

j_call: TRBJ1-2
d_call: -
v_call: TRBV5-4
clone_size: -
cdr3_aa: CASSLGSTYPEGYTF
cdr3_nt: TGTGCCAGCAGCTTGGGGAGCACCTACCCGGAGGGCTACACCTTC

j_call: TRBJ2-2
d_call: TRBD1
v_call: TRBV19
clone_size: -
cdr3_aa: CATQKTGQYTGELFF
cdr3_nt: TGTGCCACCCAGAAGACGGGACAGTACACCGGGGAGCTGTTTTTT

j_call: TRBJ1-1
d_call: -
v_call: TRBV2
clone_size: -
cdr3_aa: CALAGNTEAFF
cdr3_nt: TGTGCTCTCGCAGGGAACACTGAAGCTTTCTTT

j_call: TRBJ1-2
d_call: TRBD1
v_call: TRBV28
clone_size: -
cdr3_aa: CASSFGQVYGYTF
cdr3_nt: TGTGCCAGCAGTTTCGGACAGGTCTATGGCTACACCTTC

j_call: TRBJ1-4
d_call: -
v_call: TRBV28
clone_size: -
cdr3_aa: CASTLATNEKLFF
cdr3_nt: TGTGCCAGCACCTTAGCAACTAATGAAAAACTGTTTTTT